The subject of this entry is one T cell receptor (beta chain). Its antigen is not known. The sample originates from a study of cytomegalovirus exposure and HLA in healthy donors. Study-level results: While the bulk of TCR sequences proved rare, some public TCRs turned up in many donors. Overall, approximately 150 TCR beta chains were annotated as cytomegalovirus-associated. A later analysis found TCR association rates differed by HLA locus, highest for DRB1 and lowest for HLA-C. There was a cluster of highly shared sequence variants that was likely a sequencing artifact.

The study ran its PCR with 60 Vbeta and 13 Jbeta primers. The repertoire was sequenced with immunoSEQ multiplex PCR; TCRdb's copy has only in-frame clones and lacks some. Altogether 170,000 or so clones are present, 80% being singletons, with the ten largest covering around 6.9%. The sequence came from a male donor in good health and CMV-seropositive. Sequenced sample: PBMCs.

Written as DNA, the CDR3 is TGTGCCAGCTCACTGGGACAGTACTACGAGCAGTACTTC. Translating it yields CASSLGQYYEQYF. The rearrangement joins TRBV18 to TRBJ2-7, with 7 bases lining up with TRBD1. In germline, CDR1 is KGHSH, CDR2 LQKENI. Germline trimming cut 4 bases from V and 3 bases from J; bases unmatched to any gene: 3. This CDR3 comprises 13 residues.